The 26 T cell receptor beta chains below were found in one sample sequenced in a study of control samples from healthy donors and cancer patients. Some clones are missing from TCRdb's copy, which holds only in-frame ones; the method was immunoSEQ multiplex PCR. The sample includes about 130,000 clones, more than 85% of them seen just once. Input material: blood. These receptors were collected from a man younger than 35 in good health.

This clone occurred a few times. V gene TRBV5-6 combines with J gene TRBJ2-5, with D perhaps given as TRBD1 or TRBD2 (6 bases each). Germline assignment: CDR1 SGHDT and CDR2 YYEEEE. Trimming cost V 4 bases and J 5 bases, with 15 bases left between them. The length of the CDR3 is 14 residues. The CDR3 loop reads CASSPEGEWETQYF. The DNA for the CDR3 is TGTGCCAGCAGCCCGGAGGGGGAGTGGGAGACCCAGTACTTC.

In its sample, this clone was seen a few times. The V gene is TRBV10-3, the J gene TRBJ1-1; 8 bases match TRBD1. The CDR3 spans 16 residues. Germline CDR1 and CDR2: ENHRY and SYGVKD. V shed 3 bases, J shed 5 bases, and the junction held 11 bases outside the gene matches. The CDR3 reads CAISDSSTGVWTEAFF. The CDR3 DNA reads as TGTGCCATCAGTGATTCCTCGACAGGGGTATGGACTGAAGCTTTCTTT.

The chain carries TRBV5-1 and TRBJ1-4; D is unresolved. This CDR3 has 15 residues. Germline-derived CDR1 and CDR2 are SGHRS and YFSETQ. The V and J ends lost 0 bases and 5 bases respectively, with 11 bases between them. CDR3 sequence reads: CASSLEGSLNEKLFF. CDR3 DNA sequence: TGCGCCAGCAGCTTGGAGGGCAGTTTGAATGAAAAACTGTTTTTT.

This clone appeared a single time. The rearrangement joins TRBV2 to TRBJ2-3, with D hard to call. This CDR3 has 14 amino acids. CDR1 is SNHLY and CDR2 is FYNNEI in the germline V gene. Trimming took off 3 bases at V and 4 bases at J, with 11 bases between the two ends. DNA for the CDR3: TGTGCCAGCAGTGACTCGTCCAGGCCAGATACGCAGTATTTT. It yields the protein CASSDSSRPDTQYF.

The chain uses TRBV3-1 (or the pseudogene TRBV3-2) and TRBJ1-6; 10 bases align to TRBD1. Losses at the gene ends were 5 bases for V and 8 bases for J; bases not matched to a gene: 0. Per germline, CDR1 LGHDT and CDR2 YNNKEL (reference sequence). This CDR3 is 13 amino acids long. In nucleotides, the CDR3 is TGTGCCAGCAGCGGACAGGGGGATTCACCCCTCCACTTT. Its translation: CASSGQGDSPLHF.

The chain links TRBV21-1 to TRBJ2-4; the D call in the table, TRBD2, was not verified against the DNA. TRBV21-1 is reported as a pseudogene. The CDR3 is 13 amino acids. The CDR3, as DNA: TGTGCCATCTTCGGACTAGCGTGGGGCATTCAGTACTTC. It translates to CAIFGLAWGIQYF.

V usage is TRBV10-3 and J usage is TRBJ2-2; 8 bases line up with TRBD1. The CDR3 runs 14 residues. The germline gives CDR1 ENHRY, CDR2 SYGVKD. V trimming: 10 bases; J trimming: 5 bases; junction bases outside the gene matches: 9. CDR3 protein: CATRQGSSTGELFF. The CDR3 DNA sequence: TGTGCCACCCGACAGGGGTCGAGTACCGGGGAGCTGTTTTTT.

In regard to this clone: The limits of the CDR3 on the DNA are not certain, so only TCRdb's listed CDR3 is given. The gene calls are TRBV21-1 and TRBJ1-2; TRBD1 was called by the table and not checked on the DNA. TRBV21-1 is tagged as a pseudogene. Termini included, the CDR3 measures 21 amino acids. CDR3 sequence reads: CASSSQQGTIWLHLRFGYPLF.

The J gene is TRBJ2-7, the V gene TRBV9, with 7 positions matching TRBD1. V shed 4 bases and J 7 bases; nucleotides not matched to a gene: 5. CDR1 SGDLS and CDR2 YYNGEE come from the germline V gene. The CDR3 contains 12 residues. The CDR3 region has the DNA TGTGCCAGCAGCCCTACCAGGGGGGAGCAGTACTTC. It specifies CASSPTRGEQYF.

This clone has a handful of counts. The chain is built from TRBV7-2 and TRBJ1-6; D is unclear. The CDR3 loop spans 14 amino acids. The V end was cut by 1 base, the J end by 14 bases, with 15 bases between. The germline V gene encodes CDR1 SGHTA and CDR2 FQGNSA. CDR3 protein: CASSLDQVQSSLHF. The CDR3 nucleotides read TGTGCCAGCAGCTTAGATCAGGTCCAATCATCCCTCCACTTT.

V and J are TRBV4-1 and TRBJ1-2; unclear D gene. The CDR3 has 15 amino acids. V shed 0 bases and J shed 2 bases, with 10 bases lying between them. Germline values: CDR1 MGHRA, CDR2 YSYEKL. The CDR3 loop is CASSQETGPNYGYTF. CDR3 sequence (DNA): TGCGCCAGCAGCCAAGAAACCGGGCCCAACTATGGCTACACCTTC.

This chain connects TRBV5-1 to TRBJ1-3, with D possibly TRBD1 on 5 matching bases. This CDR3 has 17 residues. Per the germline V gene, CDR1 is SGHRS and CDR2 is YFSETQ. V lost 2 bases to trimming and J lost 0 bases, with 15 bases between them. The CDR3 DNA sequence: TGCGCCAGCAGCTTCACAGGACCCTACCTCTCTGGAAACACCATATATTTT. This codes for CASSFTGPYLSGNTIYF.

This sequence joins TRBV5-6 and TRBJ2-5; no clear D gene. The CDR3 covers 14 residues. Germline values: CDR1 SGHDT, CDR2 YYEEEE. Trimming stripped 0 bases from V and 2 bases from J, with 8 bases between. CDR3 coding DNA: TGTGCCAGCAGCTTGGGTGCAGAACAAGAGACCCAGTACTTC. It specifies CASSLGAEQETQYF.

The chain employs TRBV2 and TRBJ1-6, with 8 bases identical to TRBD1. Germline V gene data show CDR1 as SNHLY and CDR2 as FYNNEI. V trimming: 5 bases; J trimming: 9 bases; junction bases outside the gene matches: 6. The CDR3 covers 14 residues. CDR3 DNA: TGTGCCAGCAGTTACGACAGGGGCTCTTCACCCCTCCACTTT. Protein: CASSYDRGSSPLHF.

The chain employs TRBV12-3 or TRBV12-4 and TRBJ2-7, with a tentative D call TRBD1 (5 bases). The CDR3 is 12 amino acids. V lost 6 bases and J 5 bases, leaving 11 bases between the germline ends. CDR3 DNA sequence: TGTGCCAGCAGCCAGACAGTCCACGAGCAGTACTTC. Its translation is CASSQTVHEQYF.

The gene calls are TRBV20-1 and TRBJ1-2; unclear D gene. Trimming cost V 3 bases and J 3 bases, with 11 bases left between them. CDR1 and CDR2 (germline): DFQATT, SNEGSKA (reference sequence). This CDR3 contains 13 residues. The CDR3 spells CSASRAVYYGYTF. DNA for the CDR3: TGCAGTGCTAGTCGGGCAGTCTACTATGGCTACACCTTC.

The J gene is TRBJ1-1, the V gene TRBV9; 8 bases line up with TRBD1. Germline CDR1 and CDR2: SGDLS and YYNGEE. V lost 4 bases to trimming and J lost 6 bases; unmatched junction nucleotides: 8. This CDR3 is 14 amino acids long. This chain's CDR3 is CASSIGQGYAEAFF. The CDR3, as DNA: TGTGCCAGCAGCATTGGACAGGGTTACGCTGAAGCTTTCTTT. The full variable domain, rest sourced from reference TRBV9 and TRBJ1-1, is DSGVTQTPKHLITATGQRVTLRCSPRSGDLSVYWYQQSLDQGLQFLIQYYNGEERAKGNILERFSAQQFPDLHSELNLSSLELGDSALYFCASSIGQGYAEAFFGQGTRLTVV.

The V call is TRBV6-4, the J call TRBJ2-1; 7 bases map to TRBD1. CDR1 and CDR2 (germline): MRHNA, SNTAGT. This CDR3 spans 15 amino acids. The V and J ends lost 5 bases and 1 base, in that order; junction bases with no gene match: 5. The CDR3 region is CASSTTGTSYNEQFF. The CDR3 DNA reads as TGTGCCAGCAGTACGACAGGGACGTCCTACAATGAGCAGTTCTTC.

The rearrangement links TRBV13 to TRBJ1-3; D unclear. The CDR3 totals 14 residues. CDR1 and CDR2 from the germline V gene are PRHDT and FYEKMQ (reference sequence). Trimming took 7 bases from V and 4 from J, leaving 14 bases between them. The CDR3 region has the DNA TGTGCCAGCACCCTTAGAGGGTCAGGAAACACCATATATTTT. Translating gives CASTLRGSGNTIYF.

This clone was picked up one time. The chain is built from TRBV11-1 and TRBJ2-7, with TRBD1 identical over 7 bases. Germline CDR1 is SGHAT and CDR2 is FQDESV (reference sequence). This CDR3 spans 13 amino acids. V dropped 6 bases and J dropped 3; count of bases not matched to a gene: 5. The CDR3, as DNA: TGTGCCAGCAGTCGACAGGGTAGCTACGAGCAGTACTTC. Translated: CASSRQGSYEQYF.

The chain couples TRBV7-9 to TRBJ2-3; 7 bases line up with TRBD2. Germline V lookup: CDR1 SEHNR, CDR2 FQNEAQ (reference sequence). The CDR3 extends over 15 amino acids. The ends lost 1 base at V and 3 bases at J; junction bases unmatched: 4. The CDR3 DNA reads TGTGCCAGCAGCTTAGGGACTAGGGTGACAGATACGCAGTATTTT. It codes for CASSLGTRVTDTQYF. Combining the CDR3 with reference TRBV7-9 and TRBJ2-3 gives the whole variable domain DTGVSQNPRHKITKRGQNVTFRCDPISEHNRLYWYRQTLGQGPEFLTYFQNEAQLEKSRLLSDRFSAERPKGSFSTLEIQRTEQGDSAMYLCASSLGTRVTDTQYFGPGTRLTVL.

This clone was recorded only once. The V gene is TRBV29-1, the J gene TRBJ1-2; tentative D call: TRBD1 (6 bases). From germline, CDR1 is SQVTM and CDR2 ANQGSEA. Trimming left V 0 bases short and J 8 bases short, with 16 bases between. This CDR3 is 14 amino acids long. DNA of the CDR3: TGCAGCGTTGAAGAGCCTACAGGGACGGGAGGCTACACCTTC. Amino acids: CSVEEPTGTGGYTF.

The chain is built from TRBV4-2 and TRBJ1-2, with 7 bases identical to TRBD1. The CDR3 covers 14 residues. Germline values: CDR1 LGHNA, CDR2 YNFKEQ. After removal of 1 base from V and 5 bases from J, the junction contained 4 bases not matched to a gene. The CDR3 sequence is CASSQALTGYGYTF. The CDR3 nucleotides read TGTGCCAGCAGCCAAGCTTTGACAGGGTATGGCTACACCTTC.

This clone was counted a single time. V usage is TRBV4-1 and J usage is TRBJ2-1; 14 positions agree with TRBD2. With V trimmed by 2 bases and J by 7 bases, 7 bases remained unmatched. This CDR3 has 17 residues. Germline assignment: CDR1 MGHRA and CDR2 YSYEKL. The CDR3 DNA sequence: TGCGCCAGCAGCCAACCAGGGACTAGCGGGGGTAGGAATGAGCAGTTCTTC. This encodes CASSQPGTSGGRNEQFF.

V usage is TRBV28 and J usage is TRBJ1-5, with D hard to call. The CDR3 loop spans 14 amino acids. Trimming pared 3 bases from V and 4 bases from J, leaving 10 bases between. Germline loops: CDR1 MDHEN, CDR2 SYDVKM. The CDR3 reads CASSLQRLNQPQHF. The CDR3 DNA reads as TGTGCCAGCAGTTTGCAGAGGTTAAATCAGCCCCAGCATTTT.

The chain combines TRBV4-2 with TRBJ1-5, with TRBD1 identical over 7 bases. Germline CDR1 LGHNA, CDR2 YNFKEQ. V gave up 4 bases and J gave up 5 bases; unmatched junction bases: 5. CDR3 length: 14 amino acids. CDR3 sequence: CASSLGQSYQPQHF. CDR3 nucleotides: TGTGCCAGCAGCCTGGGACAGTCTTATCAGCCCCAGCATTTT.